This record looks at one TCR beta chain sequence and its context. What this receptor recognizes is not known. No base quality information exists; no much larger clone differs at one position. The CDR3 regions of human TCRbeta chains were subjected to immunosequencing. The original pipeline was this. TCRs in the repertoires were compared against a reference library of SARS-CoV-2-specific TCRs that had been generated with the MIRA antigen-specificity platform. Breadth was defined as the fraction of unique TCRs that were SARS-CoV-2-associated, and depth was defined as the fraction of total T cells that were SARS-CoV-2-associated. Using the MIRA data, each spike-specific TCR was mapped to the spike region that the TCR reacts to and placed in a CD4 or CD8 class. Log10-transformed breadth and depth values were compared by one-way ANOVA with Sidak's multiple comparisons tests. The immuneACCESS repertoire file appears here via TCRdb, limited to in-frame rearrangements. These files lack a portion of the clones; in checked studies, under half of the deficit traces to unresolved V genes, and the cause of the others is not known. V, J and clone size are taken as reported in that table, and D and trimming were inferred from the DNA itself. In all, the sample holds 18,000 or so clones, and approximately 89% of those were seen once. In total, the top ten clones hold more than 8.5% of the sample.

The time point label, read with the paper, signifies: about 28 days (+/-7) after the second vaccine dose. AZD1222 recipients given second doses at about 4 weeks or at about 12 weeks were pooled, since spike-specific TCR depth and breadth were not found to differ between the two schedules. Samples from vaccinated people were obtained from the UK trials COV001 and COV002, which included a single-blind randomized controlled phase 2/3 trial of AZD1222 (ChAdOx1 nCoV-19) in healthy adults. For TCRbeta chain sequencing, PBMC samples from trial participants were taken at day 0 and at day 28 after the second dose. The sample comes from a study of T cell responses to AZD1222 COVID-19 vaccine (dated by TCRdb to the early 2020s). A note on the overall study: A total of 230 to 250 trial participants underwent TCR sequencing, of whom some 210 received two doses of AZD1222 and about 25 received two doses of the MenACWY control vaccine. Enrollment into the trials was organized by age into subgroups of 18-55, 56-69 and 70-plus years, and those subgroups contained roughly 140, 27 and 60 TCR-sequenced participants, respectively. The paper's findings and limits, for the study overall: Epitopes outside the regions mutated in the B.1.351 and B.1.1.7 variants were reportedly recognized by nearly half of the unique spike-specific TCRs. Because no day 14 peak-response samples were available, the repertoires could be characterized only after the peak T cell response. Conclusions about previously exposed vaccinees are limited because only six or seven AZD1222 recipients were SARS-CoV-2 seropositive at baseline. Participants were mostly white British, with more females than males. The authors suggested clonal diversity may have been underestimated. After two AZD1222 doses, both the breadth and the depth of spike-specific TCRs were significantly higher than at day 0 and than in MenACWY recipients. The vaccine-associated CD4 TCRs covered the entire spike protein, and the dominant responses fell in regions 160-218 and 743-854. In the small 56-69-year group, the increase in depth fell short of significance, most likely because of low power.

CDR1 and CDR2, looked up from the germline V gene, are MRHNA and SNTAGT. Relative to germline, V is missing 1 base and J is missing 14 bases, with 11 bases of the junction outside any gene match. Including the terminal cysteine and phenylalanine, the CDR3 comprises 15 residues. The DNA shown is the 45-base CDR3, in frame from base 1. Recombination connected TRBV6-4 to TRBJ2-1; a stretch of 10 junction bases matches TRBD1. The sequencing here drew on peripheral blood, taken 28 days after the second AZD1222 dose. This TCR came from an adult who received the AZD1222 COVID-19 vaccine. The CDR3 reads CASSDWDRGLLIKFF. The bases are TGTGCCAGCAGTGACTGGGACAGGGGTCTGTTGATTAAGTTCTTC.